This T cell receptor beta chain comes out of a study of shared clonotypes between healthy human individuals. Whole-study results and caveats: Sampling was confined to blood; repertoires within tissues likely differ. Naive subsets, compared against memory subsets, generally had larger estimated richness values.

With respect to this clone: As yet, its antigen is unknown. Additional DNA sequences in this sample encode the identical CDR3.

Genomic DNA from each subset was divided evenly over several immunoSEQ plates. Libraries were prepared by immunoSEQ multiplex PCR; TCRdb keeps only in-frame clonotypes and omits some of them. The table records some 1 million clones, under 80% of them present only once. The CDR3 contains 13 residues. Per the germline V gene, CDR1 is SGHRS and CDR2 is YFSETQ. V shed 1 base and J shed 4 bases, with 9 bases lying between them. V and J are TRBV5-1 and TRBJ2-7, with D perhaps being TRBD1 or TRBD2 (7 bases each). The sequenced sample was memory CD4+ T cells sorted from blood. Sample subset: CD45RA-negative fraction. The TCR comes from a young man in good health. The DNA of the CDR3 is TGCGCCAGCAGCTTGCAGGGGGGGTACGAGCAGTACTTC. It codes for CASSLQGGYEQYF.